This entry describes one T cell receptor (beta chain). Its antigen is not identified. In germline, CDR1 is LGHNA, CDR2 YSLEER. This CDR3 has 20 amino acids. The junction had 14 bases not matched to a gene; V was cut back by 0 bases and J by 1 base. The sample is drawn from a study of cytotoxic CD8 clonotypes in ibrutinib-treated CLL. Study-wide points: While tracking circulating CD8+ T-cell counts, baseline clonality exceeded that of age-matched healthy donors.

The data were produced by immunoSEQ multiplex PCR, yet TCRdb's version contains in-frame clones alone and is incomplete. The repertoire includes approximately 84,000 clones, just over 85% of them detected once, and less than 6.5% sits in the top ten. This clonotype originated in a human donor with chronic lymphocytic leukemia. The chain links TRBV4-3 to TRBJ2-2, with 7 bases lining up with TRBD1. Here the sequenced sample was PBMCs, taken before ibrutinib treatment. Here the CDR3 reads CASSQDFPTGSRRNTGELFF. In DNA form, the CDR3 reads TGCGCCAGCAGCCAAGATTTCCCGACAGGGAGCAGAAGGAACACCGGGGAGCTGTTTTTT.